A single sample gave rise to the 14 T cell receptor beta chains below, sequenced in a study of CD8+CD57+ T cells in acquired aplastic anemia. Genomic DNA was employed as the template in profiling TCR beta VDJ and CDR3. TCRdb reprocessed the reads with MiXCR, giving one entry per CDR3 protein. The sample carries roughly 120,000 distinct CDR3 sequences, under 60% recorded once. Selection for sequencing was limited to patients who had shown CD8+CD57+ cell expansion by flow cytometry. Sequencing input: sorted CD4+, CD8+, or CD8+CD57+ T cells (not recorded which) from PBMCs. The source is a human donor with aplastic anemia.

This clonotype was recorded only once. The genes are TRBV29-1 and TRBJ2-2; tentatively, D is TRBD1 (5 bases). This CDR3 comprises 14 residues. The V gene's germline CDR1 is SQVTM and CDR2 ANQGSEA. V was trimmed by 4 bases and J by 3 bases, leaving 12 bases between them. This CDR3 is CSVAGWVDTGELFF. The CDR3 region has the DNA TGCAGCGTTGCAGGGTGGGTCGACACCGGGGAGCTGTTTTTT.

The sample holds a few counts of this clonotype. V is TRBV29-1 and J is TRBJ1-3; D is uncertain. Germline assignment: CDR1 SQVTM and CDR2 ANQGSEA. Trimming took off 5 bases at V and 4 bases at J, with 6 bases between the two ends. CDR3 length: 11 residues. CDR3 DNA: TGCAGCGTTAAGGAAGGAAACACCATATATTTT. Translation: CSVKEGNTIYF.

The V gene is TRBV6-1, the J gene TRBJ1-1, with 8 bases fitting TRBD1. With V trimmed by 8 bases and J by 3 bases, 5 bases remained unmatched. The CDR3 has 13 residues. Germline V CDR1 and CDR2: MNHNS, SASEGT. CDR3 coding DNA: TGTGCCAGCGAACAGGGGGGGCACACTGAAGCTTTCTTT. Protein sequence: CASEQGGHTEAFF.

This clonotype has just a few counts. This rearrangement joins TRBV29-1 to TRBJ1-2, with 8 bases identical to TRBD1. The CDR3 has 15 residues. V dropped 2 bases and J dropped 4; count of bases not matched to a gene: 9. The germline V gene has CDR1 SQVTM and CDR2 ANQGSEA. This CDR3 is CSVEWAGGFGYGYTF. CDR3 DNA sequence: TGCAGCGTTGAATGGGCAGGGGGCTTTGGCTATGGCTACACCTTC.

The V and J genes are TRBV29-1 and TRBJ2-7; 7 bases line up with TRBD2. The V gene's germline CDR1 is SQVTM and CDR2 ANQGSEA. V lost 8 bases and J lost 7; bases outside the gene matches: 11. CDR3 length equals 12 residues. The CDR3 DNA reads TGCAGCCGGGGACTATTAGCGAGGGAGCAGTACTTC. Protein sequence: CSRGLLAREQYF.

This clonotype was recorded only once. This chain joins TRBV19 and TRBJ2-1, with 11 bases aligning to TRBD2. The V segment lost 3 bases and the J segment 5 bases; nucleotides outside the gene matches: 15. The germline CDR1 and CDR2 sequences are LNHDA and SQIVND (reference sequence). This CDR3 is 19 amino acids long. DNA for the CDR3: TGTGCCAGTAGTATGGGTTTCCCTACTAGCGGGAGCATCAACAATGAGCAGTTCTTC. Protein product: CASSMGFPTSGSINNEQFF.

This chain links TRBV2 with TRBJ2-7, with 8 nucleotides matching TRBD2. Germline V gene data show CDR1 as SNHLY and CDR2 as FYNNEI. The junction had 10 bases not matched to a gene; V was cut back by 5 bases and J by 4 bases. This CDR3 has 15 residues. CDR3 residues: CASSPTGLDFYEQYF. In DNA form, the CDR3 reads TGTGCCAGCAGTCCCACGGGACTAGATTTTTACGAGCAGTACTTC.

J is TRBJ2-3 and V is TRBV10-1; perhaps TRBD1 as D (7 bases). V lost 3 bases and J lost 1, with 11 bases in between. CDR1 and CDR2 (germline): WNHNN, SYGVQD (reference sequence). CDR3 length: 15 amino acids. The CDR3 reads CASSDIRGGTDTQYF. CDR3 in DNA: TGCGCCAGCAGTGATATCAGGGGGGGCACAGATACGCAGTATTTT.

The sample holds a few counts of this clonotype. This chain connects TRBV28 to TRBJ2-1; the match to TRBD2 covers 13 bases. In germline, CDR1 is MDHEN, CDR2 SYDVKM. Trimming removed 6 bases from V and 8 bases from J; junction bases left unmatched: 7. There are 15 residues in the CDR3. The CDR3 reads CASSMGLAGMDEQFF. CDR3 bases: TGTGCCAGCAGCATGGGACTAGCGGGGATGGATGAGCAGTTCTTC.

This chain uses TRBV12-3 or TRBV12-4 with TRBJ2-7; 9 nucleotides agree with TRBD2. Trimming cost V 6 bases and J 2 bases; bases outside gene matches: 5. This CDR3 contains 14 residues. CDR3 nucleotide sequence: TGTGCCAGCAGCGGACTAGCGCGCACCTACGAGCAGTACTTC. Amino acids: CASSGLARTYEQYF.

This clonotype was recorded a few times. The rearrangement uses TRBV29-1 and TRBJ2-7; 10 nucleotides align to TRBD2. This CDR3 is 15 amino acids long. With V trimmed by 7 bases and J by 4 bases, 13 bases remained unmatched. The germline CDR1 and CDR2 sequences are SQVTM and ANQGSEA. The CDR3 spells CSADISGGGTYEQYF. The CDR3 DNA follows: TGCAGCGCGGACATCAGCGGGGGGGGGACGTACGAGCAGTACTTC.

In this sample, this clonotype turned up many times. This sequence joins TRBV5-1 and TRBJ2-7; 8 nucleotides line up with TRBD2. Germline CDR1 is SGHRS and CDR2 is YFSETQ. The CDR3 is made up of 16 amino acids. Germline trimming cut 4 bases from V and 2 bases from J; bases unmatched to any gene: 11. CDR3 coding DNA: TGCGCCAGCAGCCACACTAGCGGCTACACCACCTACGAGCAGTACTTC. This translates into CASSHTSGYTTYEQYF.

The sample holds many counts of this clonotype. This chain links TRBV15 with TRBJ2-1, with TRBD1 matching 7 bases. Germline V lookup: CDR1 LNHNV, CDR2 YYDKDF (reference sequence). The CDR3 runs 16 residues. The V gene end was trimmed by 0 bases and the J gene end by 5 bases; junction bases not matched to a gene: 7. DNA for the CDR3: TGTGCCACCAGCAGAGATCTCGAGGGGGCGGACAATGAGCAGTTCTTC. It is translated as CATSRDLEGADNEQFF.

The V gene is TRBV7-9, the J gene TRBJ2-7; tentatively, D is TRBD1 (5 bases). Trimming stripped 5 bases from V and 3 bases from J, with 11 bases between. The germline gives CDR1 SEHNR, CDR2 FQNEAQ (reference sequence). The CDR3 totals 13 residues. CDR3 sequence: CASSQDTDYEQYF. The CDR3 DNA sequence: TGTGCCAGCAGCCAGGACACCGACTACGAGCAGTACTTC. Full variable domain (outside the CDR3, taken from reference TRBV7-9 and TRBJ2-7): DTGVSQNPRHKITKRGQNVTFRCDPISEHNRLYWYRQTLGQGPEFLTYFQNEAQLEKSRLLSDRFSAERPKGSFSTLEIQRTEQGDSAMYLCASSQDTDYEQYFGPGTRLTVT.